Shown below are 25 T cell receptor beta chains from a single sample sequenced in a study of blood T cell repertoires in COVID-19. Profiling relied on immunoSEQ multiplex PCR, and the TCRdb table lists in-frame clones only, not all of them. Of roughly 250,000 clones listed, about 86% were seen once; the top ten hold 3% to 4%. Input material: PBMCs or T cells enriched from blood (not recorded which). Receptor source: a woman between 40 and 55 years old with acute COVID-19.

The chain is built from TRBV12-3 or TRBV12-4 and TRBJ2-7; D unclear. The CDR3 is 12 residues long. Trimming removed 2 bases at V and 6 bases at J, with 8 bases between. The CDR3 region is CASSLLGGEQYF. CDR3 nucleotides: TGTGCCAGCAGTTTACTCGGTGGCGAGCAGTACTTC.

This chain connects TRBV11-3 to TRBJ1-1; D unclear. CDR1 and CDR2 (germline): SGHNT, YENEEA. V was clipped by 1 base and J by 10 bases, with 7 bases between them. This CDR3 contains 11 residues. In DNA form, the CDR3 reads TGTGCCAGCAGCTTAGGGGCGGGAGCTTTCTTT. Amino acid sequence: CASSLGAGAFF.

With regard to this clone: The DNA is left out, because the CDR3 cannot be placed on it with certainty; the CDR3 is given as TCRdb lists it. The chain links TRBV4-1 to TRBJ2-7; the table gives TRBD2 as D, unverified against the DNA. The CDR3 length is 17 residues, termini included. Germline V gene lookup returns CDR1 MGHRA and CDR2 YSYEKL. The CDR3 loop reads CASSQDRFLESTYEQYF.

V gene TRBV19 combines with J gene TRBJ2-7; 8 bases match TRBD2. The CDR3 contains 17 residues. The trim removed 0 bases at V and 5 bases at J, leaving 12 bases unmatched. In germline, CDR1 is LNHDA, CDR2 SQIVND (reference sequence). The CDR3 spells CASSIDHGGTSGNEQYF. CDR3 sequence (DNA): TGTGCCAGTAGTATAGATCATGGAGGTACTAGCGGCAACGAGCAGTACTTC.

CDR3 nucleotide sequence: TGTGCCAGCAGCCTAACTCCGGAGAAGGTCGAGCAGTACTTC. Its protein product is CASSLTPEKVEQYF. The gene calls are TRBV11-3 and TRBJ2-7, with D unresolved. Trimming took off 5 bases at V and 6 bases at J, with 17 bases between the two ends. The CDR3 contains 14 residues. Per the germline V gene, CDR1 is SGHNT and CDR2 is YENEEA.

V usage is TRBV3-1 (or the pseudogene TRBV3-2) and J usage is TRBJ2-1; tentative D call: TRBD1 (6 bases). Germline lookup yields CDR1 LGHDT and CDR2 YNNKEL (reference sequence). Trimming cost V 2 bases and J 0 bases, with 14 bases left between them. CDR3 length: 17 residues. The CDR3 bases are TGTGCCAGCAGCCAAACACAGGGTGCGAGCTCCTACAATGAGCAGTTCTTC. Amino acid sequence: CASSQTQGASSYNEQFF.

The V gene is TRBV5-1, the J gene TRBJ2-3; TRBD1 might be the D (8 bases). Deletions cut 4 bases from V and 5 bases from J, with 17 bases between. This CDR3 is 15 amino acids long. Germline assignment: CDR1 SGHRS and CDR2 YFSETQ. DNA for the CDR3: TGCGCCAGCAGCCCCGGACAGGGAGGGGGAGATACGCAGTATTTT. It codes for CASSPGQGGGDTQYF.

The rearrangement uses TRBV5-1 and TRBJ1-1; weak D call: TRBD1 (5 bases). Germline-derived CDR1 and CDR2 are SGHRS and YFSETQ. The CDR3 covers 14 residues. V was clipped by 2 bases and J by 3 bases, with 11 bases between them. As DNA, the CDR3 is TGCGCCAGCAGCTTCGACAGTGGGGACACTGAAGCTTTCTTT. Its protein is CASSFDSGDTEAFF.

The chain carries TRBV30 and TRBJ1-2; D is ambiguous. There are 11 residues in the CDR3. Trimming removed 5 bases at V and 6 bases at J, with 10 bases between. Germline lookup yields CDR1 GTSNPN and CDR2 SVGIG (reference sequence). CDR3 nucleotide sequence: TGTGCCTGGGCGAGAGGGAATGGCTACACCTTC. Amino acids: CAWARGNGYTF.

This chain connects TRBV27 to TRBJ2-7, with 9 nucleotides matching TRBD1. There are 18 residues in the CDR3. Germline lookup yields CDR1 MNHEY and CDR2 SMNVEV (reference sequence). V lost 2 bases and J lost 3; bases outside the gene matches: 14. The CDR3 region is CASSLGQGSGGSIYEQYF. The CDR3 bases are TGTGCCAGCAGTTTAGGACAGGGGTCCGGCGGGAGTATCTACGAGCAGTACTTC.

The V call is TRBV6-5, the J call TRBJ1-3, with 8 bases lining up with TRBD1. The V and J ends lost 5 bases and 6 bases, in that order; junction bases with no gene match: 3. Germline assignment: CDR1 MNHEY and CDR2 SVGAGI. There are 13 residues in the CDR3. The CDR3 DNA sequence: TGTGCCAGCAGTCGACAGGGGCTAAACACCATATATTTT. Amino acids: CASSRQGLNTIYF.

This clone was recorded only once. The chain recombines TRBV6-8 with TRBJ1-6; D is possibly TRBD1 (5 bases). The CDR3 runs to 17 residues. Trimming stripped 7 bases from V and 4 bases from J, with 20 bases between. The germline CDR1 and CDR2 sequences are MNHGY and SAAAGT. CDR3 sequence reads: CASNPGGGLPYNSPLHF. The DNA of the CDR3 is TGTGCCAGCAACCCCGGGGGTGGGCTTCCGTATAATTCACCCCTCCACTTT.

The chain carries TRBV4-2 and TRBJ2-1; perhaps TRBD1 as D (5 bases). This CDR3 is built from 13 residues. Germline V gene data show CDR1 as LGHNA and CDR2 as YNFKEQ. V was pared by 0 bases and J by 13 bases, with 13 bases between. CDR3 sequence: CASSQDLTEDQFF. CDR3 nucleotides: TGTGCCAGCAGCCAAGATCTGACAGAAGATCAGTTCTTC.

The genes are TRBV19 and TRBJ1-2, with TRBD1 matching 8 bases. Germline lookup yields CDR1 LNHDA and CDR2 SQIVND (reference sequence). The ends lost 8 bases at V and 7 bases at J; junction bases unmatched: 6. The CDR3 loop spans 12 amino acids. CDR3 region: CASGMTGVGYTF. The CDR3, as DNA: TGTGCCAGTGGGATGACAGGGGTTGGCTACACCTTC.

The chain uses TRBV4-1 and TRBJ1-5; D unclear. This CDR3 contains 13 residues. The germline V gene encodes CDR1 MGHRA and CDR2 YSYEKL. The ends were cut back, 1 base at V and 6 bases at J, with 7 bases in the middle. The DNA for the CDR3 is TGCGCCAGCAGCCAAGGGTGGAGTCAGCCCCAGCATTTT. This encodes CASSQGWSQPQHF.

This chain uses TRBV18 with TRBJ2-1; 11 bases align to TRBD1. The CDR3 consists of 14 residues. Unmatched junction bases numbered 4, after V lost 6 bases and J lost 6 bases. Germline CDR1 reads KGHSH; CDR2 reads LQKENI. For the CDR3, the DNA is TGTGCCAGCTCCCCCGGGACAGGGGGCAATGAGCAGTTCTTC. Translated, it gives CASSPGTGGNEQFF.

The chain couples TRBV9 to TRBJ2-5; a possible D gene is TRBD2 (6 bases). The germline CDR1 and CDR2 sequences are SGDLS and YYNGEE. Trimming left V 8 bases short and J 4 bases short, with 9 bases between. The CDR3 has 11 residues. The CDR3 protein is CASLGGETQYF. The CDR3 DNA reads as TGTGCCAGTCTCGGGGGAGAGACCCAGTACTTC.

The CDR3 DNA follows: TGTGCCAGCAGTGAGACGCCAGGGTTGGGGGAAAAACTGTTTTTT. Amino acid sequence: CASSETPGLGEKLFF. The rearrangement links TRBV25-1 to TRBJ1-4; possible D gene TRBD1, 5 bases. The CDR3 sequence is 15 residues long. V was trimmed by 3 bases and J by 8 bases, leaving 16 bases between them. Looked up from germline, CDR1 is MGHDK and CDR2 is SYGVNS.

The DNA for the CDR3 is TGTGCCAGTAGTATCTCCACGGCGAACACCGGGGAGCTGTTTTTT. This codes for CASSISTANTGELFF. This chain connects TRBV19 to TRBJ2-2, with D unresolved. CDR1 is LNHDA and CDR2 is SQIVND in the germline V gene (reference sequence). V lost 3 bases and J 0 bases, leaving 8 bases between the germline ends. The CDR3 extends over 15 amino acids.

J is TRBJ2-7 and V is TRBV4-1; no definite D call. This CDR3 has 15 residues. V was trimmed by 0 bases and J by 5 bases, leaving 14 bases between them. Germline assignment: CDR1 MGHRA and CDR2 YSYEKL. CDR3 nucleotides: TGCGCCAGCAGCCAAGATTTGATTAGCACTCACGAGCAGTACTTC. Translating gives CASSQDLISTHEQYF.

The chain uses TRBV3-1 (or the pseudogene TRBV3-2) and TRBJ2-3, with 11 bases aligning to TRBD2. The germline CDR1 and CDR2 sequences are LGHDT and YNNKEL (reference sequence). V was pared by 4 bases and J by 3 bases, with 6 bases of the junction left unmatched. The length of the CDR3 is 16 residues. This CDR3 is CASSPIGTSGTDTQYF. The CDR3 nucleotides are TGTGCCAGCAGCCCGATAGGGACTAGCGGAACAGATACGCAGTATTTT.

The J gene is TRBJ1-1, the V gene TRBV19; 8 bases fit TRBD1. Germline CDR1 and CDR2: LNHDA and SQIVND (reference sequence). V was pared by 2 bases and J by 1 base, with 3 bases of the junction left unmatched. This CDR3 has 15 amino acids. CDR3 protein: CASSIPGQENTEAFF. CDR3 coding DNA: TGTGCCAGTAGTATACCGGGACAGGAGAACACTGAAGCTTTCTTT.

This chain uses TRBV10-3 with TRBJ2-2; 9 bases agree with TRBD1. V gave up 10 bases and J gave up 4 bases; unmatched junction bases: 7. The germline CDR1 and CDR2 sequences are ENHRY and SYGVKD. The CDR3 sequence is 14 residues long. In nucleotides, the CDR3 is TGTGCCACCCACAGGGGACAGGGCACCGGGGAGCTGTTTTTT. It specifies CATHRGQGTGELFF.

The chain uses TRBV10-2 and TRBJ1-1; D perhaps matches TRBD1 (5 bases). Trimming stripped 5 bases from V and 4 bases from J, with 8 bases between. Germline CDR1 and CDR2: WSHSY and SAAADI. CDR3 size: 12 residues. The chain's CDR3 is CASSPTVTEAFF. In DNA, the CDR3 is TGCGCCAGCAGTCCGACAGTCACTGAAGCTTTCTTT.

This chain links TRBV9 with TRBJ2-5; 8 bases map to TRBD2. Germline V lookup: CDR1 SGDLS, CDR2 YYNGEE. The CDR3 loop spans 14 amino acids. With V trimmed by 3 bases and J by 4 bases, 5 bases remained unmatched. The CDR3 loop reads CASSASGSRETQYF. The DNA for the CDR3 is TGTGCCAGCAGCGCCAGCGGGAGCCGAGAGACCCAGTACTTC.